This T cell receptor beta chain came from a study of blood T cell repertoires in COVID-19. This clone has only one observation. Some clones are missing from TCRdb's copy, which holds only in-frame ones; the method was immunoSEQ multiplex PCR. The sample shows roughly 29,000 clones, more than 70% of them seen only once. The material sequenced was peripheral blood. The source is a man older than 75 with active COVID-19.

The CDR3 loop is CASSLEGSQYF. For the CDR3, the DNA is TGTGCCAGCAGCTTAGAGGGGTCTCAGTACTTC. The chain recombines TRBV7-9 with TRBJ2-4, with a tentative D call TRBD1 (5 bases). This CDR3 spans 11 amino acids. Germline V gene sequence: CDR1 SEHNR, CDR2 FQNEAQ (reference sequence). The ends were cut back, 1 base at V and 12 bases at J, with 7 bases in the middle.